The 14 T cell receptor beta chains presented below share a single source sample, sequenced in a study of blood T cell repertoires in COVID-19. Libraries were prepared by immunoSEQ multiplex PCR; TCRdb keeps only in-frame clonotypes and omits some of them. Altogether thousands of clones are present, around nine tenths being singletons, with the ten largest covering about 10%. The source material was peripheral blood. The receptors originated from a human donor in a cohort sampled during active COVID-19.

The rearrangement joins TRBV9 to TRBJ1-1; weak D call: TRBD1 (6 bases). V was cut by 0 bases and J by 4 bases, with 19 bases left in between. The CDR3 runs to 17 residues. CDR1 is SGDLS and CDR2 is YYNGEE in the germline V gene. The CDR3 spells CASSVGGGARVRTEAFF. The CDR3, as DNA: TGTGCCAGCAGCGTAGGAGGGGGGGCGCGGGTACGCACTGAAGCTTTCTTT.

The gene calls are TRBV6-4 and TRBJ2-1; 8 nucleotides agree with TRBD2. The germline CDR1 and CDR2 sequences are MRHNA and SNTAGT. With 6 bases clipped from V and 9 bases from J, the junction kept 4 bases outside the gene matches. The CDR3 is 12 residues long. For the CDR3, the DNA is TGTGCCAGCAGCTCGCTAGCGGGTGAGCAGTTCTTC. It specifies CASSSLAGEQFF.

The chain joins TRBV6-2 or TRBV6-3 to TRBJ2-7; 10 positions agree with TRBD2. The trim removed 4 bases at V and 6 bases at J, leaving 3 bases unmatched. Germline CDR1 is MNHEY and CDR2 is SVGEGT. The CDR3 totals 13 residues. The CDR3 spells CASSWASGSEQYF. In DNA form, the CDR3 reads TGTGCCAGCAGTTGGGCTAGCGGGAGCGAGCAGTACTTC.

The chain combines TRBV12-5 with TRBJ2-3; unclear D gene. CDR1 is LGHNT, CDR2 FRNRAP, per germline. CDR3 length: 12 residues. V was clipped by 3 bases and J by 4 bases, with 5 bases between them. The DNA for the CDR3 is TGTGCTAGTGGTTTTATCTCAGATACGCAGTATTTT. It specifies CASGFISDTQYF.

In this sample, this clone turned up once. An end of the junction does not agree with germline; a read error may underlie this. The chain uses TRBV10-3 and TRBJ2-1; 7 nucleotides agree with TRBD2. The CDR3 length is 15 residues. Per the germline V gene, CDR1 is ENHRY and CDR2 is SYGVKD. CDR3 DNA sequence: TGTGCCATCAGTGGGGGACTAAAGGGCTACGATGAGCAGTTCTTC. This encodes CAISGGLKGYDEQFF.

The CDR3 here is CASSGWSADTQYF. CDR3 DNA sequence: TGCGCCAGCAGTGGCTGGAGCGCAGATACGCAGTATTTT. The chain couples TRBV10-2 to TRBJ2-3; no clear D gene. V was pared by 4 bases and J by 4 bases, with 9 bases between. CDR3 length: 13 residues. Germline CDR1 WSHSY, CDR2 SAAADI.

This clone was found a few times. The chain links TRBV5-6 to TRBJ2-1; D is perhaps TRBD2 (6 bases). The V end lost 4 bases, the J end lost 4 bases, and 9 bases lay between the germline ends. The germline V gene has CDR1 SGHDT and CDR2 YYEEEE. This CDR3 comprises 13 residues. In DNA form, the CDR3 reads TGTGCCAGCAGCCCGGGACTTTACAATGAGCAGTTCTTC. Translated, it gives CASSPGLYNEQFF. The whole variable domain, remainder taken from reference TRBV5-6 and TRBJ2-1, is DAGVTQSPTHLIKTRGQQVTLRCSPKSGHDTVSWYQQALGQGPQFIFQYYEEEERQRGNFPDRFSGHQFPNYSSELNVNALLLGDSALYLCASSPGLYNEQFFGPGTRLTVL.

This chain links TRBV5-4 with TRBJ1-6, with TRBD1 as a possible D gene (5 bases). Germline-derived CDR1 and CDR2 are SGHNT and YYREEE (reference sequence). V lost 0 bases, J lost 9 bases, and 13 bases lay in between. The CDR3 extends over 15 amino acids. Here the CDR3 DNA reads TGTGCCAGCAGCTTGGCGGCCCAGGGCGGTTCACCCCTCCACTTT. Its translation is CASSLAAQGGSPLHF.

This chain joins TRBV3-1 (or the pseudogene TRBV3-2) and TRBJ2-7, with 7 bases lining up with TRBD2. The CDR3 loop spans 15 amino acids. Germline V lookup: CDR1 LGHDT, CDR2 YNNKEL (reference sequence). The junction had 13 bases not matched to a gene; V was cut back by 6 bases and J by 5 bases. This CDR3 reads CASSLRAGRTDEQYF. CDR3 DNA sequence: TGTGCCAGCAGTCTTAGAGCGGGGAGGACGGACGAGCAGTACTTC.

V and J are TRBV7-9 and TRBJ1-1; 7 bases are shared with TRBD1. Germline values: CDR1 SEHNR, CDR2 FQNEAQ (reference sequence). The CDR3 totals 14 residues. Trimming took 5 bases from V and 6 from J; bases not matched to a gene: 9. The CDR3 protein is CASSPDRWNPEAFF. The CDR3 coding sequence is TGTGCCAGCAGCCCGGACAGGTGGAATCCTGAAGCTTTCTTT.

The CDR3 nucleotides are TGTGCCACCGGGACACCCGTAAGGCCCCAGCATTTT. Encoded protein: CATGTPVRPQHF. The rearrangement joins TRBV21-1 to TRBJ1-5; TRBD1, as called in the table, went unchecked against the DNA. TRBV21-1 is a pseudogene. This CDR3 contains 12 residues.

The rearrangement uses TRBV5-4 and TRBJ2-3, with 14 nucleotides matching TRBD2. The CDR3 has 15 residues. Germline CDR1 is SGHNT and CDR2 is YYREEE (reference sequence). With 4 bases clipped from V and 6 bases from J, the junction kept 4 bases outside the gene matches. CDR3 nucleotides: TGTGCCAGCAGCCCTCGACTAGCGGGAGGGGATACGCAGTATTTT. Protein: CASSPRLAGGDTQYF.

V gene TRBV28 combines with J gene TRBJ1-1; D is uncertain. This CDR3 comprises 15 residues. V was pared by 6 bases and J by 5 bases, with 19 bases between. Germline V lookup: CDR1 MDHEN, CDR2 SYDVKM. CDR3 amino acids: CASSPHVPRGTEAFF. In nucleotides, the CDR3 is TGTGCCAGCAGCCCTCACGTCCCCCGCGGAACTGAAGCTTTCTTT.

The DNA of the CDR3 is TGTGCCAACCCCCACAGGGAAGGCTGGAACACTGAAGCTTTCTTT. Protein: CANPHREGWNTEAFF. The gene calls are TRBV28 and TRBJ1-1; possible D gene TRBD1, 6 bases. This CDR3 contains 15 residues. V was pared by 10 bases and J by 1 base, with 19 bases between. Germline V gene data show CDR1 as MDHEN and CDR2 as SYDVKM.